The subject of this entry is one TCR beta chain. Antigen specificity is unknown. The data stem from a study of breast tumors, draining lymph nodes, adjacent tissues. Overall study findings and caveats: Compared with basal-like, luminal-like tumors shared significantly more repertoire with nontumor tissue. Compared with lymph nodes, tumors were less diverse; compared with nontumor tissue, more.

The CDR3 covers 14 residues. V dropped 0 bases and J dropped 2 bases, with 9 bases sitting between them. Germline values: CDR1 SQVTM, CDR2 ANQGSEA. Using its own MiXCR run on the multiplex PCR reads, TCRdb lists one record per CDR3 protein. The profile shows just over 30,000 distinct CDR3 sequences, about 60% of them singletons. The receptor comes from a female donor with breast cancer. Some clones in this sample may be carry-over from other donors' samples. Sample: breast tumor tissue. The chain recombines TRBV29-1 with TRBJ2-3; D may correspond to TRBD1 or TRBD2 (5 bases each). The CDR3 sequence is CSVEDYGATDTQYF. CDR3 bases: TGCAGCGTTGAAGATTACGGGGCCACAGATACGCAGTATTTT.